The entry below describes one T cell receptor (beta chain). Cells designated naive CD8 were CD45RO-negative and were positively selected for CCR7, with terminally differentiated effector memory CD45RA+ cells excluded. Some clones are missing from TCRdb's copy, which holds only in-frame ones; the method was immunoSEQ multiplex PCR. Here the sample spans under 1 million clones, about 92% being singletons. This entry comes from a study of shared clonotypes between healthy human individuals. Sequenced: naive CD8+ T cells sorted from blood. The clonotype comes from a man in his thirties or forties in good health.

The CDR3 reads CASSLAGGLSYEQYF. The DNA of the CDR3 is TGTGCCAGCAGCCTAGCGGGAGGTCTCTCCTACGAGCAGTACTTC. V is TRBV9 and J is TRBJ2-7, with 11 nucleotides matching TRBD2. The germline V gene has CDR1 SGDLS and CDR2 YYNGEE. The CDR3 totals 15 residues. The junction had 3 bases not matched to a gene; V was cut back by 4 bases and J by 0 bases.